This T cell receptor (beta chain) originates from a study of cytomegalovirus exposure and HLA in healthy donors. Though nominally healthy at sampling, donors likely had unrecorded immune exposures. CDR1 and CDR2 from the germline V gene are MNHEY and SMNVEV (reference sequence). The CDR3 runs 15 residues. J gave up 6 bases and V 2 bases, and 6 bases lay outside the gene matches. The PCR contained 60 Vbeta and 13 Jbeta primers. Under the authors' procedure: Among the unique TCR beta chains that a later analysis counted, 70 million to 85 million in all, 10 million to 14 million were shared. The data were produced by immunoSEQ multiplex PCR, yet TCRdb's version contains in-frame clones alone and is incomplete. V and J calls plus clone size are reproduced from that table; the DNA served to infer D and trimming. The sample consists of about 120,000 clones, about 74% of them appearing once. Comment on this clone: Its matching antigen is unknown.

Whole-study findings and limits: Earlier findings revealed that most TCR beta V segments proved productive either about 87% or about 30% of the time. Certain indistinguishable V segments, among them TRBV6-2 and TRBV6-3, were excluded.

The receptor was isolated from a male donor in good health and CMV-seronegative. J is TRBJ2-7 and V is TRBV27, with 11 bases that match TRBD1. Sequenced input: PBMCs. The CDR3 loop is CASSLGGTGGIEQYF. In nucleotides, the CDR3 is TGTGCCAGCAGTTTAGGGGGGACAGGGGGGATCGAGCAGTACTTC.